Given below is one TCR beta chain in context. These data belong to a study of monozygotic twins with inflammatory bowel disease. The RNA usage for each TCR library was around 3.5 ug of total RNA. TCRdb derives one entry per CDR3 protein from the 5' RACE reads, leaving out DNA. This table lists roughly 160,000 distinct CDR3 sequences. The CDR3 runs to 15 residues. Sequencing was carried out using blood. This TCR derives from a human donor with ulcerative colitis or Crohn's disease, or a healthy co-twin of an affected twin (not recorded which). This sequence joins TRBV12-2 and TRBJ2-5; TCRdb picks TRBD2, but there is no DNA to check that call. TRBV12-2 is a pseudogene. CDR3 region: CASRLLVREQETQYF.